This T cell receptor beta chain is from a study of a mutant IDH1 vaccine in newly diagnosed glioma. Study as a whole: The earlier regimen, radiotherapy, temozolomide, or both, was most often both. Week 35 was safety follow-up visit V12; week 47 was end-of-study visit V13.

Germline-derived CDR1 and CDR2 are SGHRS and YFSETQ. There are 13 residues in the CDR3. Trimming left V 1 base short and J 6 bases short, with 11 bases between. The method was immunoSEQ multiplex PCR; TCRdb's version includes in-frame clones alone and lacks a portion of them. The sample carries approximately 84,000 clones, 81% recorded once. As to time point: week 47, end of study. With topical imiquimod, each dose of the vaccine consisted of 300 ug of mutant IDH1 20-mer peptide. The study gave patients eight vaccinations in weeks 1, 3, 5, 7, 11, 15, 19, 23. Notes on this clone: Its specificity is not known.

The chain has TRBV5-1 and TRBJ2-7; the D is unclear. The sample was PBMCs, taken from a glioma patient whose treatment included an IDH1 peptide vaccine. The source is a man aged 35 to 55 with glioma. This chain's CDR3 is CASSLLSGREQYF. CDR3 nucleotide sequence: TGCGCCAGCAGCTTGCTTTCCGGGCGCGAGCAGTACTTC.